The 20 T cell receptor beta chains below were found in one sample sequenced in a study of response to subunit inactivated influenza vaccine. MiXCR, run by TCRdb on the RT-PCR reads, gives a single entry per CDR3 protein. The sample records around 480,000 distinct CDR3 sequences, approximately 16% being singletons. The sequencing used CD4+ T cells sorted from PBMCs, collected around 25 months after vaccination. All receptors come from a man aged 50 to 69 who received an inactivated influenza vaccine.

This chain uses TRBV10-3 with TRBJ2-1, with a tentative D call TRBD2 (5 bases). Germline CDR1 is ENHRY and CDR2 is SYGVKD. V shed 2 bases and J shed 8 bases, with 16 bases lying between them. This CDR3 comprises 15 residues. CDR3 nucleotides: TGTGCCATCAGTGAGGTTAGCGTACGCCGCGATGAGCAGTTCTTC. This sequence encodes CAISEVSVRRDEQFF.

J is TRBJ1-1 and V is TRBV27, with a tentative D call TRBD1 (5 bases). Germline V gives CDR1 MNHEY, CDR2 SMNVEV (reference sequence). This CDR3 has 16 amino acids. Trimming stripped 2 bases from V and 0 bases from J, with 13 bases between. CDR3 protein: CASSLVGLGVNTEAFF. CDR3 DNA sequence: TGTGCCAGCAGTTTAGTCGGCCTGGGGGTGAACACTGAAGCTTTCTTT.

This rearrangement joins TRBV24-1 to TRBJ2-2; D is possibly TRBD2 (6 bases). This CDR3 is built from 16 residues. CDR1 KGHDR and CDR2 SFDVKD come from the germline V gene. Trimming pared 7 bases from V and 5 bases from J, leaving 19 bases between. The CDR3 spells CATRTGSGRNTGELFF. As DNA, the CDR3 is TGTGCCACCAGGACCGGGAGTGGTCGGAATACCGGGGAGCTGTTTTTT.

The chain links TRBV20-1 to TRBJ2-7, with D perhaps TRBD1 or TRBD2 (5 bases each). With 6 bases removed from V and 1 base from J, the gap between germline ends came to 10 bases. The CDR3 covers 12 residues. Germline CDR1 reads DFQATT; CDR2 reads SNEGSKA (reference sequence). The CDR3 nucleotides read TGCAGTGCCCGGGGACCTTCCTACGAGCAGTACTTC. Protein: CSARGPSYEQYF.

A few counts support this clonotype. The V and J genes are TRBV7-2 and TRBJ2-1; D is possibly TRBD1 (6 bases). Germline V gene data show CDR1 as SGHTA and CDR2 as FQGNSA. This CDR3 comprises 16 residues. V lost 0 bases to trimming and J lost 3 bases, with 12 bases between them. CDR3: CASSLAGAVGYNEQFF. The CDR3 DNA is TGTGCCAGCAGCTTAGCGGGGGCCGTAGGCTACAATGAGCAGTTCTTC. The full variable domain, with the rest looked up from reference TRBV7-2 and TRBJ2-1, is GAGVSQSPSNKVTEKGKDVELRCDPISGHTALYWYRQSLGQGLEFLIYFQGNSAPDKSGLPSDRFSAERTGGSVSTLTIQRTQQEDSAVYLCASSLAGAVGYNEQFFGPGTRLTVL.

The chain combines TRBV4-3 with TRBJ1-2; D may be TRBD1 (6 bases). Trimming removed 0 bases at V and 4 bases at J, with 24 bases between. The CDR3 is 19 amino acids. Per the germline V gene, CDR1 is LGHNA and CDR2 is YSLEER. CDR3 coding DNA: TGCGCCAGCAGCCAAGACTTCGGCAGGGGCTTACAAACCGTCTATGGCTACACCTTC. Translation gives CASSQDFGRGLQTVYGYTF.

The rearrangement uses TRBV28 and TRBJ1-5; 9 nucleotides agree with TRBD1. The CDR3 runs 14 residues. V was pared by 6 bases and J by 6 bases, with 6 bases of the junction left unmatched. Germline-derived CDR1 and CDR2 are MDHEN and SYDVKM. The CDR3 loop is CASRGQGWTQPQHF. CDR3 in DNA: TGTGCCAGCAGGGGACAGGGTTGGACTCAGCCCCAGCATTTT.

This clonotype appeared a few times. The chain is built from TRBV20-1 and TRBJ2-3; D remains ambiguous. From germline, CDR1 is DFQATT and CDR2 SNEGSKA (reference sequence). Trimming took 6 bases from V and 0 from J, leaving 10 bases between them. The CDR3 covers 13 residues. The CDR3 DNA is TGCAGTGCCCGGACCGTTAGCACAGATACGCAGTATTTT. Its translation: CSARTVSTDTQYF.

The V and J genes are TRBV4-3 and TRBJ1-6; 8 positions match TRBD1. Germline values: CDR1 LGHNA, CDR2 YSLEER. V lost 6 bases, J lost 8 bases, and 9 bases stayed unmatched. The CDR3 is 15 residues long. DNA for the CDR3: TGCGCCAGCAGTCCCGACACAGGGGGGGATTCACCCCTCCACTTT. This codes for CASSPDTGGDSPLHF.

For the CDR3, the DNA is TGTGCCGCCCGCACAGAAGAGACCCAGTACTTC. It translates to CAARTEETQYF. The rearrangement joins TRBV28 to TRBJ2-5; no firm D call. The CDR3 length is 11 residues. V gave up 11 bases and J gave up 3 bases, with 10 bases separating them. Germline-derived CDR1 and CDR2 are MDHEN and SYDVKM.

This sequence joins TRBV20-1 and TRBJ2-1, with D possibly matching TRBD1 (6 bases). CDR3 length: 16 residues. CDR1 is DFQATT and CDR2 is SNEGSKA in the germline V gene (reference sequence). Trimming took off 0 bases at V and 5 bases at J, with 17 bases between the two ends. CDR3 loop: CSARDRNRVPNNEQFF. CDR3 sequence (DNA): TGCAGTGCTAGAGATAGAAACAGGGTCCCTAACAATGAGCAGTTCTTC.

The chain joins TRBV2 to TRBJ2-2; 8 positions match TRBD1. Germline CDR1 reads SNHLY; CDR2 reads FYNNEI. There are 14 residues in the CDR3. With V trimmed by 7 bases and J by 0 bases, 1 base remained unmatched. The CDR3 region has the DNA TGTGCCAGCATGGACAGGGCGAACACCGGGGAGCTGTTTTTT. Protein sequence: CASMDRANTGELFF.

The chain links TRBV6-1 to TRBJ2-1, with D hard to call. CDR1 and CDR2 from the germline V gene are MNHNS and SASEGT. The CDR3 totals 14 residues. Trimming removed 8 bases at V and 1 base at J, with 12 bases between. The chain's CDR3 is CASGRLGSYNEQFF. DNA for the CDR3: TGTGCCAGCGGCCGGCTCGGATCCTACAATGAGCAGTTCTTC.

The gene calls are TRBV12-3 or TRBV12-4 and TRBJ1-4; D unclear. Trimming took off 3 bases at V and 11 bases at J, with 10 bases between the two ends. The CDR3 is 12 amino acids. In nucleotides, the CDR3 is TGTGCCAGCAGTTTTCCCCCCGCGAAACTGTTTTTT. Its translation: CASSFPPAKLFF.

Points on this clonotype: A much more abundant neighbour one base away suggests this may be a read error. The CDR3 DNA reads as TGTGCCAGCAGTTTTAGCGTGAGGGCCCTCGAGCAGTACTTC. Protein product: CASSFSVRALEQYF. This chain connects TRBV12-3 or TRBV12-4 to TRBJ2-7, with D possibly matching TRBD2 (5 bases). The ends were cut back, 3 bases at V and 6 bases at J, with 15 bases in the middle. There are 14 residues in the CDR3.

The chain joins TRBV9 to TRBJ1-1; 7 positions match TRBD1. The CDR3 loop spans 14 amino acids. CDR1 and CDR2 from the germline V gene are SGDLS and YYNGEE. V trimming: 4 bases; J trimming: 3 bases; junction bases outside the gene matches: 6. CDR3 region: CASSTGVGDTEAFF. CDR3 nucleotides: TGTGCCAGCAGCACAGGGGTCGGGGACACTGAAGCTTTCTTT.

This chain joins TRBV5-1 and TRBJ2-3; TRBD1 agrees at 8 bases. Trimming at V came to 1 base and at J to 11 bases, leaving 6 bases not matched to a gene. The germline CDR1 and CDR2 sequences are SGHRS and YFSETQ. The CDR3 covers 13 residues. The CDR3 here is CASSLRTGPEQYF. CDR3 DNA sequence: TGCGCCAGCAGCTTGCGGACAGGGCCCGAGCAGTATTTT.

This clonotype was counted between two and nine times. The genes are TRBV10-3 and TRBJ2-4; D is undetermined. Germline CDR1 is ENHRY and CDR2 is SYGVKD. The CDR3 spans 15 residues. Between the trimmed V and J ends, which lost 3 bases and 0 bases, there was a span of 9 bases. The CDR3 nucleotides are TGTGCCATCAGTGACCCAGGAGCAGCCAAAAACATTCAGTACTTC. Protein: CAISDPGAAKNIQYF.

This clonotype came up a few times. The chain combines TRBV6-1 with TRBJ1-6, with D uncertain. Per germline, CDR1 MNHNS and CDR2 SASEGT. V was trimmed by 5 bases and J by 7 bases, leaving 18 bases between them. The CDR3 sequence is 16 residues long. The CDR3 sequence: CASSRGDGVQNSPLHF. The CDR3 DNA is TGTGCCAGCAGTCGAGGTGACGGGGTGCAGAATTCACCCCTCCACTTT.

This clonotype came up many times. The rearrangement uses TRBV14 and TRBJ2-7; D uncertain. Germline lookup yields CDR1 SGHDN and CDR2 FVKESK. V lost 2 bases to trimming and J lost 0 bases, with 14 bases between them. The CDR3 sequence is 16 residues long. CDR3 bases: TGTGCCAGCAGCCAAACGGTTGGGCCTCTCTCCTACGAGCAGTACTTC. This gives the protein CASSQTVGPLSYEQYF.